This record covers a single T cell receptor beta chain. Its antigen is not yet known. No qualities accompany the bases; no much larger clone lies one base away. Participants in the prospective study were aged about 18 to 89 years, lived in 20 to 25 United States geographic areas, and enrolled through a virtual design. In the prospective study, participants were assigned to cohorts based on the clinical history participants reported in a screening survey and a study questionnaire. In the prospective study, mobile phlebotomists collected whole blood, serum and a nasopharyngeal or oropharyngeal swab from each participant. Additional blood draws and questionnaires over a roughly two-month period could optionally be provided by prospective study participants. Before DNA extraction, prospective study blood samples were shipped either frozen or at room temperature. The data derive from a study of blood T cell repertoires in COVID-19 (dated by TCRdb to about 2020). For the study in its entirety: Collaborator samples came from the United States, Italy and Spain and covered acute and convalescent phases of COVID-19. Where available, HLA class I and class II types were obtained from metadata supplied by the sample provider rather than from assay-based typing. Subjects who had been exposed to COVID-19, were actively infected with it, or had recovered from it provided the deeply sampled blood TCRbeta repertoires that made up the dataset. Sample metadata almost always included a de-identified subject ID, COVID-19 status, age in years and sex. The samples were drawn from two sources: the first 160 participants of the ongoing ImmuneRACE study, and 950 to 1,500 subjects contributed by 6 global collaborators. The repertoires were released in a freely available public database meant as a resource for research on the immune response to SARS-CoV-2. The prospective study material was composed of cDNA or gDNA derived from T cells, B-cell-depleted T cells, or PBMCs. Overall study results and their limits: The amount of clinical and demographic metadata varied by source and participant and was provided uncurated.

Taken from the germline V gene (reference sequence), the CDR1 and CDR2 loops are SEHNR and FQNEAQ. The V end loses 0 bases and the J end loses 8 bases, and a stretch of 11 bases separates them. Measured from the cysteine to the phenylalanine, the CDR3 is 14 residues long. Only the CDR3 DNA stays, 42 bases, in frame from base 1. TCRbeta CDR3 regions were amplified from genomic DNA using the immunoSEQ Assay, a bias-controlled multiplex PCR. Processing in the source paper ran as follows. The number of nucleated cells in each sample was estimated from the amplification of reference gene primers within the assay. To quantify the absolute abundance of each unique TCRbeta CDR3 rearrangement, sequence reads were collapsed and filtered. For each sample, productive Simpson clonality was calculated as the square root of Simpson's diversity index over productive rearrangements. TCRdb carries this immuneACCESS record with in-frame sequences only. Its versions omit some clonotypes, under half of them owing to an unresolved V gene in the studies checked, with the rest unexplained. The D gene and trimming were derived from the DNA, and the V and J assignments and clone size from that table. A total of around 280,000 clones appear in this sample, around 87% of them only once. The ten largest clonotypes hold about 1.5% of the sample.

The rearrangement combines TRBV7-9 with TRBJ2-1, and possibly TRBD2, on 5 matching bases. What was sequenced was PBMCs or T cells enriched from blood (not recorded which). The receptor was derived from a woman under 30 with acute COVID-19. The CDR3 in this case is CASSLAGASDEQFF. Read as DNA, the sequence is TGTGCCAGCAGCTTAGCGGGAGCGAGTGATGAGCAGTTCTTC.